The subject of this entry is one TCR beta chain. What it binds is unknown. This specimen comes from a study of cytomegalovirus exposure and HLA in healthy donors. Study-wide points: Researchers counted 180 or so TCR beta chains as cytomegalovirus-associated. The authors later linked a missense DCLRE1C variant to TCR beta V- and J-gene trimming. Most TCR sequences were rare, but some public TCRs occurred in many donors.

The CDR3 is made up of 15 amino acids. Trimming removed 4 bases from V and 0 bases from J, with 11 bases in between. Per germline, CDR1 SGHRS and CDR2 YFSETQ. Whereas donors were nominally healthy upon sampling, unrecorded immune exposures were probable. The PCR contained 60 Vbeta and 13 Jbeta primers. Assay: immunoSEQ multiplex PCR; the TCRdb copy retains only in-frame clones and omits some. The sample contains 160,000 or so clones, 84% of which appear only once. The sequence came from a young man in good health and CMV-seronegative. The chain employs TRBV5-1 and TRBJ2-1; perhaps TRBD2 as D (6 bases). The sequencing input was PBMCs. The CDR3 DNA is TGCGCCAGCAGCGTCGACGGGAGCTCCTACAATGAGCAGTTCTTC. Translated: CASSVDGSSYNEQFF.